A selection of T cell receptor beta chains follows, all from one sample in a study of CXCR3-negative and CXCR3-positive naive CD8 T cells. TCRdb reprocessed the 5' RACE reads and reports one entry per CDR3 protein, with no DNA. The table lists some 130,000 distinct CDR3 sequences. Input material: naive CXCR3- CD8+ T cells from blood. All receptors come from a human donor in good health. Some clones in this sample may be carry-over from other donors' samples. The CDR3 runs from the conserved cysteine through the conserved F or W.

cdr3_aa: CASAAQWVGYSNQPQHF; j_call: TRBJ1-5; v_call: TRBV27
cdr3_aa: CASSPSGRVYNEQFF; j_call: TRBJ2-1; v_call: TRBV28
cdr3_aa: CASSLDKAYGYTF; j_call: TRBJ1-2; v_call: TRBV21-1
cdr3_aa: CASSPTGQDTEAFF; j_call: TRBJ1-1; v_call: TRBV12-3/TRBV12-4
cdr3_aa: CASSKKETGGKIISTDTQYF; j_call: TRBJ2-3; v_call: TRBV21-1
cdr3_aa: CASSPTSGKGPIYNEQFF; j_call: TRBJ2-1; v_call: TRBV28
cdr3_aa: CASSDIGLAGGHDEQFF; j_call: TRBJ2-1; v_call: TRBV6-1
cdr3_aa: CASSGQGIHNEQFF; j_call: TRBJ2-1; v_call: TRBV6-2/TRBV6-3
cdr3_aa: CASSPTGVRDYEQYF; j_call: TRBJ2-7; v_call: TRBV7-3
cdr3_aa: CASSRPGRYSGNTIYF; j_call: TRBJ1-3; v_call: TRBV14
cdr3_aa: CSAPSGVTEAFF; j_call: TRBJ1-1; v_call: TRBV20-1
cdr3_aa: CAISRLHNEQFF; j_call: TRBJ2-1; v_call: TRBV10-3
cdr3_aa: CASSPATYEQYF; j_call: TRBJ2-7; v_call: TRBV5-1
cdr3_aa: CSARESQDQETQYF; j_call: TRBJ2-5; v_call: TRBV20-1
cdr3_aa: CASSQDLFVSTDTQYF; j_call: TRBJ2-3; v_call: TRBV4-1
cdr3_aa: CASSLDQADTQYF; j_call: TRBJ2-3; v_call: TRBV7-6
cdr3_aa: CASSLDTGLYGYTF; j_call: TRBJ1-2; v_call: TRBV12-3/TRBV12-4
cdr3_aa: CASRYSGSSYEQYF; j_call: TRBJ2-7; v_call: TRBV12-3/TRBV12-4
cdr3_aa: CASSSTYSAGELFF; j_call: TRBJ2-2; v_call: TRBV7-3
cdr3_aa: CSPLPWGTDNSPLHF; j_call: TRBJ1-6; v_call: TRBV20-1
cdr3_aa: CASSIQGGEQFF; j_call: TRBJ2-1; v_call: TRBV7-9
cdr3_aa: CASSREVSYNEQFF; j_call: TRBJ2-1; v_call: TRBV28
cdr3_aa: CASRPVEVDTGELFF; j_call: TRBJ2-2; v_call: TRBV6-2/TRBV6-3
cdr3_aa: CSAASGGYNEQFF; j_call: TRBJ2-1; v_call: TRBV29-1
cdr3_aa: CAISVRTSGASYNEQLF; j_call: TRBJ2-1; v_call: TRBV10-3
cdr3_aa: CASSDPGEPTNEKLFF; j_call: TRBJ1-4; v_call: TRBV5-1
cdr3_aa: CATATSLDGNTGELFF; j_call: TRBJ2-2; v_call: TRBV12-3/TRBV12-4
cdr3_aa: CASLGPLFSYEQYF; j_call: TRBJ2-7; v_call: TRBV5-1
cdr3_aa: CASTPRGGVTQYF; j_call: TRBJ2-3; v_call: TRBV10-2
cdr3_aa: CSARARGQGNSPLHF; j_call: TRBJ1-6; v_call: TRBV20-1
cdr3_aa: CASFWDRVVSGNQPQHF; j_call: TRBJ1-5; v_call: TRBV5-1
cdr3_aa: CSAYQQGLSYNEQFF; j_call: TRBJ2-1; v_call: TRBV20-1
cdr3_aa: CASSSLTGQRTEAFF; j_call: TRBJ1-1; v_call: TRBV5-1
cdr3_aa: CASSYSPASGITGELFF; j_call: TRBJ2-2; v_call: TRBV6-2/TRBV6-3
cdr3_aa: CASTHGAGGQPQHF; j_call: TRBJ1-5; v_call: TRBV12-3/TRBV12-4